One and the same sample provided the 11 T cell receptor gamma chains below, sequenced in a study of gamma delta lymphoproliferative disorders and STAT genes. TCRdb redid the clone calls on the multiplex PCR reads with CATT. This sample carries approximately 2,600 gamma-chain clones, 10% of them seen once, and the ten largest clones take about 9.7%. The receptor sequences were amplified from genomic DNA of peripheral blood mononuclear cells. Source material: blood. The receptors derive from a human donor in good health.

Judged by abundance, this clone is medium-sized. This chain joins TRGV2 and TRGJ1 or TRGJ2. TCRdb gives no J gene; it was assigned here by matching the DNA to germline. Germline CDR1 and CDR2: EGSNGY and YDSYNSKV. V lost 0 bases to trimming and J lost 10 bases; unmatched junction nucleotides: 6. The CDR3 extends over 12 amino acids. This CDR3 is CATWDGQSKKLF. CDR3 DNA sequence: TGTGCCACCTGGGACGGGCAATCGAAGAAACTCTTT.

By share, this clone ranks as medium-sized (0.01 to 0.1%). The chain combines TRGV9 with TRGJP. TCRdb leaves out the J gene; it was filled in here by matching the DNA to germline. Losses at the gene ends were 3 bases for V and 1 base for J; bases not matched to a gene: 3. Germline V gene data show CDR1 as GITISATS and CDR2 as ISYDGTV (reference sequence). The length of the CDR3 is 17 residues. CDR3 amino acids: CALWESGQELGKKIKVF. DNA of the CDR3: TGTGCCTTGTGGGAGTCGGGGCAAGAGTTGGGCAAAAAAATCAAGGTATTT.

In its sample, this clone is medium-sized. The CDR3 DNA sequence: TGTGCCACCTGGGACGGGCAATATTATAAGAAACTCTTT. This sequence encodes CATWDGQYYKKLF. This chain connects TRGV2 to TRGJ1 or TRGJ2. The J gene comes from matching the DNA to germline here; TCRdb lacks it. V dropped 0 bases and J dropped 4; count of bases not matched to a gene: 3. Per the germline V gene, CDR1 is EGSNGY and CDR2 is YDSYNSKV. CDR3 size: 13 residues.

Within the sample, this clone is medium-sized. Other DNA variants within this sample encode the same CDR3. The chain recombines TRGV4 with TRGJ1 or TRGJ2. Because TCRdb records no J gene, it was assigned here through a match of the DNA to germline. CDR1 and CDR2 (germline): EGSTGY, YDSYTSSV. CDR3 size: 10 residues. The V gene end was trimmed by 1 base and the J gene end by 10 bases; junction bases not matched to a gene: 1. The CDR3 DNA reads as TGTGCCACCTGGGATGGAAAGAAACTCTTT. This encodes CATWDGKKLF.

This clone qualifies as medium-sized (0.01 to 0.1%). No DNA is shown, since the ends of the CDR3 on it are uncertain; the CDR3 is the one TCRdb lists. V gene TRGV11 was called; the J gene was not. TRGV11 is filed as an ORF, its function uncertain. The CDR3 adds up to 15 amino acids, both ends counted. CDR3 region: CTTVPAGLKTDKKLF.

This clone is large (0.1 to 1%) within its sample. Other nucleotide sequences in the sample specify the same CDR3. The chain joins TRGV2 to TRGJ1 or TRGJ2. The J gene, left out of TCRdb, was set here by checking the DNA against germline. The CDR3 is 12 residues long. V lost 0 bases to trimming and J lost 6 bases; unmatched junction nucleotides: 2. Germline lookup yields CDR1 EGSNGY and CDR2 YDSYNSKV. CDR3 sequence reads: CATWDGRYKKLF. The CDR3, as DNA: TGTGCCACCTGGGACGGGCGTTATAAGAAACTCTTT.

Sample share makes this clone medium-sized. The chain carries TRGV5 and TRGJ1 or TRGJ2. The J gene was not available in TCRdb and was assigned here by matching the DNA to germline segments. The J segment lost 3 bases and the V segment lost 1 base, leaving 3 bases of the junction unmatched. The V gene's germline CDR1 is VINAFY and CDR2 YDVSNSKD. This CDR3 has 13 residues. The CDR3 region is CATWDSSYYKKLF. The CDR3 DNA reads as TGTGCCACCTGGGACAGCTCTTATTATAAGAAACTCTTT.

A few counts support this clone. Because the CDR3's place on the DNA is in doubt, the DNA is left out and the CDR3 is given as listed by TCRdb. The CDR3 sequence: CTTVPAVYYKKLF. The V gene reported is TRGV11; the J gene is uncalled. TRGV11 is an ORF for which the function is uncertain. The CDR3 sequence runs 13 residues, both termini included.

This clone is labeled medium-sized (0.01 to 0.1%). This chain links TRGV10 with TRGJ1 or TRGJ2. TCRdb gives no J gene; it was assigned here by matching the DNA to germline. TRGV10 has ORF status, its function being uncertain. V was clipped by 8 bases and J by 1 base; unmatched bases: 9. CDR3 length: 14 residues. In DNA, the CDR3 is TGTGCTGCGTGGGATTCTCACAATTATTATAAGAAACTCTTT. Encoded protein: CAAWDSHNYYKKLF.

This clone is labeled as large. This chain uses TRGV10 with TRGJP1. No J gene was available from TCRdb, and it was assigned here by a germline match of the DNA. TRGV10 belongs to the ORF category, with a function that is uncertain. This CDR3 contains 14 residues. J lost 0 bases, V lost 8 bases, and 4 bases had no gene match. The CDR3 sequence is CAAWEYTTGWFKIF. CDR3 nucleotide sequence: TGTGCTGCGTGGGAATATACCACTGGTTGGTTCAAGATATTT.

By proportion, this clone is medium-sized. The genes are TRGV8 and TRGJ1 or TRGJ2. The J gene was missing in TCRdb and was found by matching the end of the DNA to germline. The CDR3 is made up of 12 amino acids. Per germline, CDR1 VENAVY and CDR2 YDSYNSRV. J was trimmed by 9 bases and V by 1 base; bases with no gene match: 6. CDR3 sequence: CATWDREGKKLF. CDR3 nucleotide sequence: TGTGCCACCTGGGATAGAGAGGGTAAGAAACTCTTT.